By sample fraction, the clone carrying this T cell receptor (beta chain) is medium-sized (0.01 to 0.1%). The antigen is not known. This sample was taken from a study of spatial heterogeneity in lung cancer. Study overall: Strong correlation was found between tumor-region TCR transcript counts and a T cell module score from matched bulk RNA-seq. The study, taken as a whole, reports: Higher tumor mutation counts went along with higher counts of expanded intratumoral alpha and beta TCRs.

Each TCR cDNA molecule bore a unique molecular identifier. TCRdb recomputed calls from the 5' RACE reads with MiXCR, one row per CDR3 protein. The table has approximately 7,500 distinct CDR3 sequences, under 3.5% seen once. Time point here: sample taken at primary tumor resection. The donors comprised around 76 untreated early-stage non-small cell lung cancer patients. Tumor, nontumor lung or frozen PBMC supplied whole RNA, sequenced without sorting. The J segment lost 1 base and the V segment lost 1 base, leaving 1 base of the junction unmatched. There are 18 residues in the CDR3. Germline assignment: CDR1 LGHDT and CDR2 YNNKEL (reference sequence).

Sample: lung tumor tissue, taken at surgery. The TCR originated in a male donor with early-stage non-small cell lung cancer. The chain links TRBV3-1 to TRBJ2-6, with 13 bases aligning to TRBD2. For the CDR3, the DNA is TGTGCCAGCAGCCAAGGACTAGCGGGAGGATCTGGGGCCAACGTCCTGACTTTC. Translated, it gives CASSQGLAGGSGANVLTF.